The entry below describes one T cell receptor (beta chain). The antigen is unknown. Template switching added a universal primer site; cDNA carried unique molecular identifiers. TCRdb recomputed calls from the 5' RACE reads with MiXCR, one row per CDR3 protein. This sample carries 1.5 million to 2 million distinct CDR3 sequences, about 31% of them seen once, and the ten largest clones take roughly 0.3%. These data are taken from a study of identical twins. Findings of the study overall: With abundant cord blood beta clonotypes, insertions were fewer; memory repertoires showed no such pattern.

The receptor was isolated from a newborn girl in good health. The source material was cord blood.

CDR3 region: CSASLGQRAKNIQYF. For the CDR3, the DNA is TGCAGTGCTAGCTTGGGACAGAGGGCCAAAAACATTCAGTACTTC. V gene TRBV20-1 combines with J gene TRBJ2-4; TRBD1 matches 7 bases. CDR1 DFQATT and CDR2 SNEGSKA come from the germline V gene (reference sequence). CDR3 size: 15 residues. The junction had 6 bases not matched to a gene; V was cut back by 3 bases and J by 1 base.